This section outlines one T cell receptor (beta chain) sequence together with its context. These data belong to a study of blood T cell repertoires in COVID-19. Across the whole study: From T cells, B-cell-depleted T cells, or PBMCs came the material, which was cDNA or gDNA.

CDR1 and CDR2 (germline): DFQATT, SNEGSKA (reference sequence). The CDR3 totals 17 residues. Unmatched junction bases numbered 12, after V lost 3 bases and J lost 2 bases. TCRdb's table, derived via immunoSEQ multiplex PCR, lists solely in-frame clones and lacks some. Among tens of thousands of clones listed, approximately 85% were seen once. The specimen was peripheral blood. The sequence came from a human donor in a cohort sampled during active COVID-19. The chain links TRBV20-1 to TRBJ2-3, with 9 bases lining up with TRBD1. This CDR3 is CSASSPRGTGHTDTQYF. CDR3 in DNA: TGCAGTGCTAGTTCTCCCCGCGGGACAGGGCACACAGATACGCAGTATTTT.